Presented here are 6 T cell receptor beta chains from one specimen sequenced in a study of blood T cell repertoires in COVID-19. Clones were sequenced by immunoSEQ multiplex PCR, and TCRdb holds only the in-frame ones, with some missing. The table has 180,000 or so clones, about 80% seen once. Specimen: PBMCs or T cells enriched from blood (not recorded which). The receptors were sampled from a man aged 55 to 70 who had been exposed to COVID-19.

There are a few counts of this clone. The CDR3 region has the DNA TGTGCCAGCAGTTACGCTCCTCACGGGAACACTGAAGCTTTCTTT. Translated: CASSYAPHGNTEAFF. V gene TRBV6-6 combines with J gene TRBJ1-1; D gene ambiguous. This CDR3 is 15 amino acids long. CDR1 and CDR2 (germline): MNHNY, SVGAGI (reference sequence). Deletions cut 2 bases from V and 1 base from J, with 11 bases between.

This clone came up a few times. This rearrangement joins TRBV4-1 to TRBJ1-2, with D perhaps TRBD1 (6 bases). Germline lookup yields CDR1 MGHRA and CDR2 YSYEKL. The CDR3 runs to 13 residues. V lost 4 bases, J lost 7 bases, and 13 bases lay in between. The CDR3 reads CASSLPTGIGYTF. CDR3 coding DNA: TGCGCCAGCAGCCTCCCAACAGGGATTGGCTACACCTTC.

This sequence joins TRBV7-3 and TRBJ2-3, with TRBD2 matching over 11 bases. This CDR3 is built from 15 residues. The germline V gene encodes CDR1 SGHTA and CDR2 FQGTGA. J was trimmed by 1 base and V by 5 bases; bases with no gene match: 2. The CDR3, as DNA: TGTGCCAGCAGCGCACTAGCGGGAGGCACAGATACGCAGTATTTT. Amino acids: CASSALAGGTDTQYF.

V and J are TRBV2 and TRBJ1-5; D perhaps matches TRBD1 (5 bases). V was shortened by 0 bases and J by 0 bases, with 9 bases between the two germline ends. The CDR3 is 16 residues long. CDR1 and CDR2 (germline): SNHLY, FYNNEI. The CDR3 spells CASSEAGGDSNQPQHF. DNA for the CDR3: TGTGCCAGCAGTGAAGCGGGGGGGGATAGCAATCAGCCCCAGCATTTT.

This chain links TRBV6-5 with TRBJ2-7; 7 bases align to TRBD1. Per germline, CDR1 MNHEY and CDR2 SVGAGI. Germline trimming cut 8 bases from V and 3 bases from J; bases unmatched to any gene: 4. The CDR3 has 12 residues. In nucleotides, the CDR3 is TGTGCCAGCGTTGGACAGGTCTACGAGCAGTACTTC. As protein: CASVGQVYEQYF.

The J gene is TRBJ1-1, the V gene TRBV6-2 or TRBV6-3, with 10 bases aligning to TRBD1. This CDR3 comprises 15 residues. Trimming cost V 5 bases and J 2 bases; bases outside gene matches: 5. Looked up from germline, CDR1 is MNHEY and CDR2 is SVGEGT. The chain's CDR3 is CASSPTGGRNTEAFF. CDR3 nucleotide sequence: TGTGCCAGCAGTCCGACAGGGGGCCGAAACACTGAAGCTTTCTTT.